This TCR beta chain was sequenced during a study of T cell responses to AZD1222 COVID-19 vaccine. This CDR3 comprises 13 residues. V gave up 1 base and J gave up 2 bases, with 3 bases separating them. In germline, CDR1 is MGHRA, CDR2 YSYEKL. Concerning this clone: What it binds is not known.

Libraries were prepared by immunoSEQ multiplex PCR; TCRdb keeps only in-frame clonotypes and omits some of them. The data hold roughly 150,000 clones, with roughly 87% observed a single time. General study points: An increase in Spike-specific TCR breadth and depth was observed after two AZD1222 doses.

The material sequenced was peripheral blood, taken 28 days after the second AZD1222 dose. The receptor was derived from an adult who received the AZD1222 COVID-19 vaccine. This chain joins TRBV4-1 and TRBJ1-3; no clear D gene. CDR3 sequence: CASSQVAGNTIYF. CDR3 nucleotides: TGCGCCAGCAGCCAAGTGGCTGGAAACACCATATATTTT.